This T cell receptor (beta chain) was sequenced for a study of identifying expanded T cells in peripheral blood. With respect to this clone: Its antigen is unidentified.

Findings and limits, study-wide: Over two and four weeks, about 15 and 19 clones changed, versus around 1.2 between replicates. Across healthy donors, higher total template counts meant significantly greater approximately two-week count variance.

This table comes from immunoSEQ multiplex PCR, and its TCRdb copy is limited to in-frame clones, with some not included. The table includes approximately 91,000 clones, around 89% detected once. During the collection period, no donor immune events like infections were recorded. Specimen: blood. This receptor was identified in a person aged 18-70 years in good health.

The CDR3 region is CASSQITARGNTIYF. CDR3 bases: TGCGCCAGCAGCCAAATTACCGCCCGTGGAAACACCATATATTTT. The rearrangement joins TRBV4-1 to TRBJ1-3, with D uncertain. The V end lost 2 bases, the J end lost 3 bases, and 11 bases lay between the germline ends. Germline loops: CDR1 MGHRA, CDR2 YSYEKL. The CDR3 covers 15 residues.